Listed below are T cell receptor beta chains from one sample, sequenced in a study of identical twins. TCRdb fed the 5' RACE reads into MiXCR, producing one record per CDR3 protein. The sample has about 520,000 distinct CDR3 sequences; less than 25% are singletons. The sample was also linked to a second study, of T cells expressing NK-cell markers.

The sequencing sample was made of CD4+ T cells sorted from blood. The receptors originated from a woman between 18 and 29 years old in good health. Each CDR3 is given with its conserved first and last residue. The order of the fields is clone size, D gene, J gene, V gene, CDR3 protein, CDR3 DNA. A D gene is named only where the DNA matches it firmly. Not all rows give a size; the values are once, few, many and, for expanded clones, a class.

. | . | TRBJ1-5 | TRBV6-2/TRBV6-3 | CASSYRVINQPQHF | TGTGCCAGCAGTTACCGAGTCATTAATCAGCCCCAGCATTTT
. | . | TRBJ2-1 | TRBV2 | CASSSGPDEQFF | TGTGCCAGCAGCTCGGGGCCCGATGAGCAGTTCTTC
. | . | TRBJ2-7 | TRBV3-1 | CASSPQPATYEQYF | TGTGCCAGCAGCCCCCAGCCCGCCACCTACGAGCAGTACTTC
. | TRBD2 | TRBJ2-3 | TRBV9 | CASSAGTSGSLGTDTQYF | TGTGCCAGCAGCGCAGGGACTAGCGGGAGCTTGGGCACAGATACGCAGTATTTT
. | . | TRBJ1-2 | TRBV3-1 | CASSQGRPYGYTF | TGTGCCAGCAGCCAAGGACGGCCCTATGGCTACACCTTC
. | . | TRBJ2-7 | TRBV2 | CASRRQEFKGEQYF | TGTGCCAGCAGGAGACAGGAGTTTAAGGGGGAGCAGTACTTC
. | . | TRBJ1-2 | TRBV10-3 | CAIRSPQDINYGYTF | TGTGCCATCAGGAGTCCCCAGGATATTAACTATGGCTACACCTTC
. | TRBD2 | TRBJ2-1 | TRBV5-1 | CASSLRLAGGRNEQFF | TGCGCCAGCAGCTTGAGACTAGCGGGAGGGCGAAATGAGCAGTTCTTC
. | TRBD1 | TRBJ2-3 | TRBV12-3/TRBV12-4 | CASSRRQGASTDTQYF | TGTGCCAGCAGTCGTCGACAGGGGGCAAGCACAGATACGCAGTATTTT
. | . | TRBJ1-5 | TRBV20-1 | CSARVSGGRNQPQHF | TGCAGTGCTAGAGTGAGTGGGGGCCGCAATCAGCCCCAGCATTTT
. | TRBD2 | TRBJ2-4 | TRBV4-2 | CASSQDRSSGGKNIQYF | TGTGCCAGCAGCCAAGATCGGAGTAGCGGGGGCAAAAACATTCAGTACTTC
. | TRBD2 | TRBJ2-1 | TRBV20-1 | CSARELAGVNEQFF | TGCAGTGCTAGAGAACTAGCGGGGGTTAATGAGCAGTTCTTC
few | . | TRBJ1-3 | TRBV7-2 | CASSFRLMGNTIYF | TGTGCCAGCAGCTTTCGGCTGATGGGAAACACCATATATTTT
. | . | TRBJ2-7 | TRBV18 | CASSPLSLTSYEQYF | TGTGCCAGCTCACCATTAAGCCTAACCTCCTACGAGCAGTACTTC
. | . | TRBJ2-7 | TRBV5-1 | CASSLDRTEKQYF | TGCGCCAGCAGCTTGGACAGGACCGAAAAGCAGTACTTC
few | TRBD1 | TRBJ1-6 | TRBV5-6 | CASSWGTGDSPLHF | TGTGCCAGCAGCTGGGGGACAGGGGATTCACCCCTCCACTTT
many | . | TRBJ2-1 | TRBV6-5 | CASSSDVTYNEQFF | TGTGCCAGCAGTTCCGACGTAACCTACAATGAGCAGTTCTTC
many | . | TRBJ1-1 | TRBV20-1 | CSAPAGTEAFF | TGCAGTGCTCCCGCAGGAACTGAAGCTTTCTTT
. | . | TRBJ2-7 | TRBV20-1 | CSAGNIEQYF | TGCAGTGCTGGGAACATCGAGCAGTACTTC
many | TRBD1 | TRBJ1-1 | TRBV29-1 | CSVATRDRGWNTEAFF | TGCAGCGTTGCTACTCGGGACAGGGGGTGGAACACTGAAGCTTTCTTT
few | . | TRBJ1-5 | TRBV20-1 | CSATFRRGEPQHF | TGCAGTGCTACATTTAGGCGTGGGGAGCCCCAGCATTTT
. | . | TRBJ2-1 | TRBV6-2/TRBV6-3 | CASRELGTGSHNEQFF | TGTGCCAGCAGAGAACTTGGGACGGGGTCTCACAATGAGCAGTTCTTC
few | TRBD2 | TRBJ2-7 | TRBV5-1 | CASSLSPSGSGGDEQYF | TGCGCCAGCAGCTTGTCGCCGAGCGGTAGCGGGGGAGACGAGCAGTACTTC
. | . | TRBJ2-1 | TRBV12-3/TRBV12-4 | CASSAQRYNEQFF | TGTGCCAGCAGCGCCCAGAGATACAATGAGCAGTTCTTC
many | . | TRBJ2-2 | TRBV7-2 | CASSPGLRGQTGELFF | TGTGCCAGCAGCCCCGGATTGCGGGGGCAGACCGGGGAGCTGTTTTTT
. | . | TRBJ1-2 | TRBV12-3/TRBV12-4 | CASSPSPGGSGGYTF | TGTGCCAGCAGCCCCTCACCGGGGGGGAGCGGTGGCTACACCTTC
. | . | TRBJ2-7 | TRBV6-5 | CASSYGLSSYEQYF | TGTGCCAGCAGTTATGGTCTGAGCTCCTACGAGCAGTACTTC
many | . | TRBJ1-6 | TRBV12-3/TRBV12-4 | CASSQTHNSPLHF | TGTGCCAGCAGTCAGACACACAATTCACCCCTCCACTTT
. | . | TRBJ2-2 | TRBV7-9 | CASSPGVDTGELFF | TGTGCCAGCAGCCCGGGGGTTGACACCGGGGAGCTGTTTTTT
. | TRBD2 | TRBJ2-1 | TRBV12-3/TRBV12-4 | CASSTTGTRKFF | TGTGCCAGCAGTACGACCGGGACTAGGAAGTTCTTC
. | TRBD2 | TRBJ2-1 | TRBV6-2/TRBV6-3 | CASRRSGSNEQFF | TGTGCCAGCAGGCGTAGCGGGAGTAATGAGCAGTTCTTC
. | TRBD2 | TRBJ2-1 | TRBV7-2 | CASSPGLAYDEQFF | TGTGCCAGCAGCCCGGGACTAGCGTACGATGAGCAGTTCTTC
many | . | TRBJ2-5 | TRBV20-1 | CSARVGQGTQYF | TGCAGTGCTAGAGTCGGGCAGGGGACCCAGTACTTC
. | . | TRBJ2-3 | TRBV20-1 | CSARFLSAGTQYF | TGCAGTGCTAGGTTTCTATCGGCTGGGACGCAGTATTTT
. | . | TRBJ2-1 | TRBV12-3/TRBV12-4 | CASSLARRGGEQFF | TGTGCCAGCAGTTTAGCGCGCCGAGGCGGTGAGCAGTTCTTC
. | . | TRBJ2-5 | TRBV25-1 | CASSVVGVETQYF | TGTGCCAGCAGTGTAGTGGGGGTGGAGACCCAGTACTTC
. | . | TRBJ2-7 | TRBV20-1 | CSAVPGGSYEQYF | TGCAGTGCCGTACCCGGGGGAAGCTACGAGCAGTACTTC
. | TRBD1 | TRBJ1-2 | TRBV10-3 | CAISEPDRVSYTF | TGTGCCATCAGTGAGCCTGACAGGGTGAGCTACACCTTC
. | . | TRBJ2-1 | TRBV2 | CASSDLPAPLPDEQFF | TGTGCCAGCAGTGATCTCCCCGCGCCCCTCCCCGATGAGCAGTTCTTC
many | TRBD2 | TRBJ2-7 | TRBV20-1 | CSAATSEPYEQYF | TGCAGTGCCGCGACTAGCGAGCCCTACGAGCAGTACTTC
few | . | TRBJ2-2 | TRBV6-1 | CASSRGYQEGGVFF | TGTGCCAGCAGCCGCGGTTATCAAGAAGGGGGGGTGTTTTTT
. | TRBD2 | TRBJ2-1 | TRBV20-1 | CSARLAGGRSHNEQFF | TGCAGTGCTAGGCTAGCGGGGGGGCGATCCCACAATGAGCAGTTCTTC
few | TRBD1 | TRBJ2-7 | TRBV6-2/TRBV6-3 | CASSYSMGQGGTGGAGVYEQYF | TGTGCCAGCAGTTACTCGATGGGTCAAGGCGGGACAGGGGGCGCTGGGGTGTACGAGCAGTACTTC
few | . | TRBJ2-3 | TRBV9 | CASSLEGFRTDTQYF | TGTGCCAGCAGCCTGGAGGGGTTTCGCACAGATACGCAGTATTTT